One and the same sample provided the 17 T cell receptor beta chains below, sequenced in a study of neoadjuvant anti-PD-1 for oral cavity cancer. Sequencing was performed with immunoSEQ multiplex PCR; in TCRdb, only in-frame clones are kept and a portion is missing. The sample holds about 7,800 clones, 55% to 70% seen once. Time point meaning: after neoadjuvant nivolumab, at surgical resection. The source was PBMCs, collected after nivolumab (anti-PD-1) treatment. The receptors derive from a person between 35 and 79 years old with oral cavity squamous cell carcinoma.

J is TRBJ1-2 and V is TRBV27; 8 bases are a match to TRBD1. Germline trimming cut 7 bases from V and 1 base from J; bases unmatched to any gene: 8. This CDR3 contains 15 residues. Per germline, CDR1 MNHEY and CDR2 SMNVEV (reference sequence). CDR3 in amino acids: CASKRGTGDNYGYTF. The CDR3 DNA reads TGTGCCAGCAAGAGGGGGACAGGAGATAACTATGGCTACACCTTC.

This chain joins TRBV4-1 and TRBJ2-6; weak D call: TRBD1 (5 bases). The V gene lost 3 bases and the J gene lost 0 bases, with 9 bases spanning the gap. CDR1 MGHRA and CDR2 YSYEKL come from the germline V gene. CDR3 length: 16 residues. DNA for the CDR3: TGCGCCAGCAGCCACTCAACAGGCTCTGGGGCCAACGTCCTGACTTTC. Protein: CASSHSTGSGANVLTF.

The chain uses TRBV7-9 and TRBJ2-5, with 8 bases fitting TRBD2. V gave up 2 bases and J gave up 0 bases; unmatched junction bases: 2. The CDR3 consists of 15 residues. Germline assignment: CDR1 SEHNR and CDR2 FQNEAQ (reference sequence). Here the CDR3 DNA reads TGTGCCAGCAGCTTAAGGCGGGGGGACCAAGAGACCCAGTACTTC. It codes for CASSLRRGDQETQYF.

This clone was observed once. J is TRBJ2-1 and V is TRBV11-3; TRBD2 matches 8 bases. Germline CDR1 is SGHNT and CDR2 is YENEEA. Trimming took 5 bases from V and 5 from J; bases not matched to a gene: 17. The CDR3 is 18 residues long. CDR3 bases: TGTGCCAGCAGCCCCCTGAGCGGGGGCCCCTTAGGGAACAATGAGCAGTTCTTC. Protein sequence: CASSPLSGGPLGNNEQFF.

The chain links TRBV11-3 to TRBJ1-1; no definite D call. V lost 8 bases, J lost 1 base, and 11 bases lay in between. Germline CDR1 SGHNT, CDR2 YENEEA. The CDR3 length is 13 residues. The CDR3 is CASRRGENTEAFF. CDR3 DNA sequence: TGTGCCAGCCGACGAGGTGAGAACACTGAAGCTTTCTTT.

CDR3 coding DNA: TGCGCCAGCACCCTAAATCAGGGGGCAGGCACCGGGGAGCTGTTTTTT. This encodes CASTLNQGAGTGELFF. The chain carries TRBV5-1 and TRBJ2-2; 8 bases match TRBD1. Germline V gene sequence: CDR1 SGHRS, CDR2 YFSETQ. The V gene end was trimmed by 6 bases and the J gene end by 4 bases; junction bases not matched to a gene: 11. This CDR3 has 16 residues.

The chain couples TRBV7-9 to TRBJ2-2; D is undetermined. Germline V gene lookup returns CDR1 SEHNR and CDR2 FQNEAQ (reference sequence). Trimming took 2 bases from V and 2 from J, leaving 12 bases between them. The CDR3 has 16 amino acids. The CDR3 loop is CASSLRKGLNTGELFF. The CDR3 DNA sequence: TGTGCCAGCAGCTTAAGGAAGGGTCTAAACACCGGGGAGCTGTTTTTT.

This clone showed up just a few times. The J gene is TRBJ2-7, the V gene TRBV6-6, with TRBD1 identical over 8 bases. The V segment lost 6 bases and the J segment 3 bases; nucleotides outside the gene matches: 7. CDR3 length: 14 amino acids. Germline loops: CDR1 MNHNY, CDR2 SVGAGI (reference sequence). The CDR3 here is CASRTGAGLYEQYF. The CDR3 DNA sequence: TGTGCCAGCAGGACAGGGGCCGGACTCTACGAGCAGTACTTC.

There are a few counts of this clone. The rearrangement uses TRBV4-2 and TRBJ2-6; no firm D call. CDR1 is LGHNA, CDR2 YNFKEQ, per germline. The CDR3 contains 16 residues. The V end lost 0 bases, the J end lost 0 bases, and 6 bases lay between the germline ends. The CDR3 DNA reads as TGTGCCAGCAGCCAAGATCAAAACTCTGGGGCCAACGTCCTGACTTTC. This codes for CASSQDQNSGANVLTF.

The V gene is TRBV5-1, the J gene TRBJ2-7; D is perhaps TRBD1 (5 bases). The CDR3 spans 14 residues. Germline CDR1 SGHRS, CDR2 YFSETQ. The V and J ends lost 0 bases and 2 bases respectively, with 9 bases between them. CDR3 loop: CASSLGQSTYEQYF. The DNA for the CDR3 is TGCGCCAGCAGCTTGGGACAGAGTACCTACGAGCAGTACTTC. Full variable domain (remainder filled in from reference TRBV5-1 and TRBJ2-7): KAGVTQTPRYLIKTRGQQVTLSCSPISGHRSVSWYQQTPGQGLQFLFEYFSETQRNKGNFPGRFSGRQFSNSRSEMNVSTLELGDSALYLCASSLGQSTYEQYFGPGTRLTVT.

The V and J genes are TRBV19 and TRBJ1-2; D unresolved. Trimming shortened V by 3 bases and J by 6 bases, and 20 bases separated the two germline ends. In germline, CDR1 is LNHDA, CDR2 SQIVND (reference sequence). The CDR3 runs 16 residues. The CDR3 DNA reads as TGTGCCAGTAGTATTCTAGGTTCAGGAGAAACCGATGGCTACACCTTC. Its translation: CASSILGSGETDGYTF.

DNA of the CDR3: TGTGCCAGCAGCTTAGATCGGGAAGGGGAGGACTATGGCTACACCTTC. Residues: CASSLDREGEDYGYTF. The V call is TRBV11-3, the J call TRBJ1-2; D is possibly TRBD1 (5 bases). Germline assignment: CDR1 SGHNT and CDR2 YENEEA. CDR3 length equals 16 residues. V was pared by 0 bases and J by 3 bases, with 14 bases between.

The CDR3 DNA is TGTGCCAGCAGCGTCGAGGCGAGCTCTGGAAACACCATATATTTT. This codes for CASSVEASSGNTIYF. The V and J genes are TRBV9 and TRBJ1-3; D gene uncertain. The CDR3 consists of 15 residues. Germline-derived CDR1 and CDR2 are SGDLS and YYNGEE. The V and J ends lost 2 bases and 0 bases respectively, with 9 bases between them.

This clone showed up just once. CDR3 sequence reads: CASNKGQGASYEQYF. DNA for the CDR3: TGTGCCAGCAATAAGGGACAGGGGGCTTCCTACGAGCAGTACTTC. This chain uses TRBV6-5 with TRBJ2-7, with 12 bases aligning to TRBD1. The CDR3 has 15 amino acids. J was trimmed by 1 base and V by 7 bases; bases with no gene match: 5. Germline assignment: CDR1 MNHEY and CDR2 SVGAGI.

This sequence joins TRBV4-3 and TRBJ1-1; D gene ambiguous. The V and J ends lost 0 bases and 1 base respectively, with 9 bases between them. Germline V CDR1 and CDR2: LGHNA, YSLEER. This CDR3 region has 15 residues. The CDR3 here is CASSQDEDPNTEAFF. The CDR3 DNA is TGCGCCAGCAGCCAAGATGAGGACCCGAACACTGAAGCTTTCTTT.

The chain combines TRBV7-2 with TRBJ2-3; a weak D match, TRBD2 (7 bases). The germline V gene has CDR1 SGHTA and CDR2 FQGNSA. This CDR3 has 14 amino acids. Trimming shortened V by 7 bases and J by 2 bases, and 13 bases separated the two germline ends. The CDR3 loop reads CASNGGPSTDTQYF. CDR3 sequence (DNA): TGTGCCAGCAACGGGGGGCCTTCCACAGATACGCAGTATTTT.

The chain carries TRBV27 and TRBJ1-5; perhaps TRBD1 as D (5 bases). This CDR3 has 13 residues. V lost 1 base and J 5 bases, leaving 6 bases between the germline ends. In germline, CDR1 is MNHEY, CDR2 SMNVEV (reference sequence). The CDR3 reads CASSLWDDQPQHF. The DNA of the CDR3 is TGTGCCAGCAGTTTATGGGACGATCAGCCCCAGCATTTT.